This T cell receptor beta chain is from a study of blood T cell repertoires in COVID-19. Whole-study context: The United States, Italy and Spain supplied acute and convalescent COVID-19 samples. In each case, the material was cDNA or gDNA derived from T cells, B-cell-depleted T cells, or PBMCs.

CDR3 length: 15 residues. Germline V gene data show CDR1 as SGHRS and CDR2 as YFSETQ. The V end lost 0 bases, the J end lost 6 bases, and 16 bases lay between the germline ends. Participants spanned ages about 18 to 100 years and resided in roughly 22 US areas. Cohorts were determined from participant-reported clinical history. TCRdb keeps only in-frame clones here, not all; method: immunoSEQ multiplex PCR. This repertoire shows around 140,000 clones, 84% found once; its top ten account for roughly 3.5%. The chain couples TRBV5-1 to TRBJ2-7; maybe TRBD2 (5 bases). The sequence came from a woman aged 50 to 60 with acute COVID-19. Sequenced: PBMCs or T cells enriched from blood (not recorded which). The CDR3 loop reads CASSLGETTLVEQYF. The CDR3 DNA reads TGCGCCAGCAGCTTGGGGGAGACGACCCTCGTCGAGCAGTACTTC.